The sample holds one count of the clone carrying this TCR beta chain. Its antigen is unknown. The sample originates from a study of cytomegalovirus exposure and HLA in healthy donors. This CDR3 region has 11 residues. The V gene's germline CDR1 is MDHEN and CDR2 SYDVKM. Trimming stripped 6 bases from V and 1 base from J, with 3 bases between. In the PCR, 60 Vbeta and 13 Jbeta primers were used. The method was immunoSEQ multiplex PCR; TCRdb's version includes in-frame clones alone and lacks a portion of them. This sample yields about 190,000 clones, of which more than 65% are seen a single time; roughly 3.6% belongs to the top ten. Study-level points and caveats: 87-base-pair reads could not separate some V segments, including TRBV6-2 and TRBV6-3. In a later analysis, HLA-associated TCR beta chains were more clonally expanded than equally common others.

The chain uses TRBV28 and TRBJ2-5, with D hard to call. Sequencing used PBMCs. The origin of this receptor is a man aged 40-49 years in good health and CMV-seropositive. The CDR3 spells CASRRQETQYF. CDR3 nucleotides: TGTGCCAGCAGGCGCCAAGAGACCCAGTACTTC.